This T cell receptor (beta chain) was identified in a study of identical twins. Study-level results: A cross-sectional statistical analysis, not follow-up of the same donors, supported the conclusions. Memory repertoires lacked the insertion deficit that abundant cord blood beta clonotypes showed.

CDR3 length: 15 amino acids. V was clipped by 3 bases and J by 5 bases, with 17 bases between them. Germline CDR1 is DFQATT and CDR2 is SNEGSKA (reference sequence). This clonotype was detected only a few times. Its antigen is still unknown. The authors used template switching to add a universal primer site and gave cDNA unique molecular identifiers. TCRdb analysed the 5' RACE reads with MiXCR anew, one entry per CDR3 protein. The sample carries approximately 220,000 distinct CDR3 sequences, less than 10% recorded once. The specimen was memory (CD45RO+) T cells sorted from blood. The rearrangement joins TRBV20-1 to TRBJ2-1; D is uncertain. This TCR was sampled from a young woman in good health. CDR3 sequence: CSASTRRIEDNEQFF. The CDR3, as DNA: TGCAGTGCTAGTACTCGGCGAATAGAGGACAATGAGCAGTTCTTC.